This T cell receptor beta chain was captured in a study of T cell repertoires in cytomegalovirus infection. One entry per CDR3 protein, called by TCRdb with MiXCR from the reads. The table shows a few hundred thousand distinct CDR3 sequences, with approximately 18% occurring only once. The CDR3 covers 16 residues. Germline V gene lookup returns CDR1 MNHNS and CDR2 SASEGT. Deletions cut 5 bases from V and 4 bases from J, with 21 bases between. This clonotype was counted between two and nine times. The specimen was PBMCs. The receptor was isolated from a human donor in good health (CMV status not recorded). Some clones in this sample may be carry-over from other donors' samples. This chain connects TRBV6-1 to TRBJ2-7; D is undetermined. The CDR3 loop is CASSTRFGQELYEQYF. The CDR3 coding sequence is TGTGCCAGCAGTACCCGGTTCGGGCAGGAATTATACGAGCAGTACTTC.